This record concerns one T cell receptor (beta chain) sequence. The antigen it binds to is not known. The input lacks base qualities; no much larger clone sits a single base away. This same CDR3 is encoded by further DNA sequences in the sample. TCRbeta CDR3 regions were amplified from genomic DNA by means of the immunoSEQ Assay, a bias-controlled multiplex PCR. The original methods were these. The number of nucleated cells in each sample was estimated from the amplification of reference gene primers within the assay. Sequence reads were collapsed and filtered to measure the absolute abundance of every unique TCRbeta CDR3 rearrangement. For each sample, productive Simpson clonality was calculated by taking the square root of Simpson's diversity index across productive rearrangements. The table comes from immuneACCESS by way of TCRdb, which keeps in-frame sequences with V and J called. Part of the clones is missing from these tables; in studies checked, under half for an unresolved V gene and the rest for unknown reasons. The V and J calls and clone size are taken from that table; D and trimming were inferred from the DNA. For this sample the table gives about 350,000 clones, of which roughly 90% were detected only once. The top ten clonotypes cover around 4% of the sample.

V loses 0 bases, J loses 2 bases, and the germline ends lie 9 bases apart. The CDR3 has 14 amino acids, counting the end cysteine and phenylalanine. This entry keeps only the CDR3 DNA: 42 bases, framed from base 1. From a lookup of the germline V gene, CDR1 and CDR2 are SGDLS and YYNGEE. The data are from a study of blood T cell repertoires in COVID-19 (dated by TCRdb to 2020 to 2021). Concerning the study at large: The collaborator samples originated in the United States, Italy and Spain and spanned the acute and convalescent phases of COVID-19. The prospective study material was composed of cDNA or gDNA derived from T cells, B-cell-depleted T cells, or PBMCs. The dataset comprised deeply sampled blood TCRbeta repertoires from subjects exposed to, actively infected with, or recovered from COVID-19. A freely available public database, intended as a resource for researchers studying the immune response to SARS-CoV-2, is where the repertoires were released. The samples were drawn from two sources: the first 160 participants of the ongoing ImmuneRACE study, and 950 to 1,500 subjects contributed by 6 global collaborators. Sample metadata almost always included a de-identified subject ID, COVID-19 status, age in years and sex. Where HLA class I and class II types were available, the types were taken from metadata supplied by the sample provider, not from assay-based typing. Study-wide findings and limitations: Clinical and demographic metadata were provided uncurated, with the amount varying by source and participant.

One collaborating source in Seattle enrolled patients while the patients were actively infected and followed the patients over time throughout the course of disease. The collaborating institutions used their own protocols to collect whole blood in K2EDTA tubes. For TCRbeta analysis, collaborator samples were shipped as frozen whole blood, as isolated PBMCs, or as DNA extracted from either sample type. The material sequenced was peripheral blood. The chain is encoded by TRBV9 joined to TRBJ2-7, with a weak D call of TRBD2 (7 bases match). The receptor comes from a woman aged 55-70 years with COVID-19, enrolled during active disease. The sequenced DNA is TGTGCCAGCAGCGTAGGGGGGGGGCCCTACGAGCAGTACTTC. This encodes CASSVGGGPYEQYF.